Given below is one T cell receptor beta chain in context. Its antigen is still unknown. No much larger clone is present one base from it, and per-base qualities are unavailable. The entry originates in a study of blood T cell repertoires in COVID-19 (dated by TCRdb to between 2020 and 2021). Regarding the complete study: Samples covering the acute and convalescent phases of COVID-19 were provided by collaborators in the United States, Italy and Spain. A freely available public database, intended as a resource for researchers studying the immune response to SARS-CoV-2, is where the repertoires were released. Samples came from the ongoing ImmuneRACE study (first 160 participants) plus 1,254 subjects from 6 global collaborators. The prospective study material was composed of cDNA or gDNA derived from T cells, B-cell-depleted T cells, or PBMCs. Where available, HLA class I and class II types were taken from metadata supplied by the sample provider and were not determined by assay-based typing. The dataset comprised deeply sampled blood TCRbeta repertoires from subjects exposed to, actively infected with, or recovered from COVID-19. Sample metadata almost always included a de-identified subject ID, COVID-19 status, age in years and sex. Findings and caveats that apply to the study as a whole: The quantity of clinical and demographic metadata differed by source and by participant and was supplied without curation.

CDR1 is given as SGHRS and CDR2 as YFSETQ, both from the germline V gene. The CDR3, from cysteine to phenylalanine, totals 12 residues. Just CDR3 DNA is preserved here, 36 bases in frame from base 1. V sheds 5 bases and J sheds 1 base, leaving 7 bases between their ends. TCRbeta CDR3 regions were amplified from genomic DNA by means of the immunoSEQ Assay, a bias-controlled multiplex PCR. Processing in the source paper ran as follows. The number of nucleated cells in each sample was estimated by amplification of reference gene primers within the assay. To quantify the absolute abundance of each unique TCRbeta CDR3 rearrangement, sequence reads were collapsed and filtered. Productive Simpson clonality was computed per sample as the square root of Simpson's diversity index over productive rearrangements. The immuneACCESS repertoire file appears here via TCRdb, limited to in-frame rearrangements. These files lack a portion of the clones; in checked studies, under half of the deficit traces to unresolved V genes, and the cause of the others is not known. The V and J calls and clone size were taken over from that table, and D and trimming were inferred from the DNA. In all, the sample holds roughly 160,000 clones, and around 90% of those were seen once. Around 4% of the sample comes from the top ten.

A second Seattle source provided samples from volunteer blood donors who had recovered from COVID-19. The collaborating institutions used their own protocols to collect whole blood in K2EDTA tubes. For TCRbeta analysis, collaborator samples were shipped as frozen whole blood, as isolated PBMCs, or as DNA extracted from either sample type. Material: peripheral blood. This receptor chain uses TRBV5-1 and TRBJ2-7; the D segment cannot be called with confidence. This TCR was recovered from a woman aged 55-70 years who had recovered from COVID-19. This receptor has the CDR3 CASRLDSYEQYF. The DNA sequence reads TGCGCCAGCAGACTCGATTCCTACGAGCAGTACTTC.